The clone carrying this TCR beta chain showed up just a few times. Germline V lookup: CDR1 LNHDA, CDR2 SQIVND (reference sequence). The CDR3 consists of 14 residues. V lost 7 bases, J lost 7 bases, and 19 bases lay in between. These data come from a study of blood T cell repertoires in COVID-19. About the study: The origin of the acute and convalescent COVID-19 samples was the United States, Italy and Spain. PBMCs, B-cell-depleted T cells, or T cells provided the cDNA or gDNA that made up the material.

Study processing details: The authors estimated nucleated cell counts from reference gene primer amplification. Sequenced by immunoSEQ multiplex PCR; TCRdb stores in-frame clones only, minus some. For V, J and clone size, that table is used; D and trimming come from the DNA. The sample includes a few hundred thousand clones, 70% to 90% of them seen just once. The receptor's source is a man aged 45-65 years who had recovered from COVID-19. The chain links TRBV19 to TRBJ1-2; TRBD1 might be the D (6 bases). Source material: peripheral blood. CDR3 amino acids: CASTEYREFGGYTF. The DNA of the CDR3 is TGTGCCAGTACTGAATACAGGGAATTCGGTGGCTACACCTTC.